There are many counts of the clone carrying this T cell receptor beta chain. Its matching antigen is unknown. The data were taken from a study of early T cells in non-severe SARS-CoV-2 infection. Overall study context: Sequencing of unsorted whole blood was done on bulk RNA, leaving chains unpaired.

This CDR3 is 16 amino acids long. The J segment lost 0 bases and the V segment lost 2 bases, leaving 4 bases of the junction unmatched. In germline, CDR1 is SEHNR, CDR2 FQNEAQ (reference sequence). Molecules of cDNA were individually given unique molecular identifiers that were attached to them. TCRdb redid the calling of the 5' RACE reads with MiXCR, one entry per CDR3 protein. This table holds approximately 56,000 distinct CDR3 sequences, about 15% found once. Study-level results: Private and CD4 specificities were missed by VDJdb matching, skewed to anti-spike CD8.

The clonotype comes from an adult who was a healthcare worker with PCR-confirmed SARS-CoV-2 infection or an uninfected control (not recorded which). The input for sequencing was whole blood, taken at baseline. The chain combines TRBV7-9 with TRBJ1-5; 7 positions agree with TRBD1. The CDR3 DNA reads TGTGCCAGCAGCTTATGGACAGGTTATAGCAATCAGCCCCAGCATTTT. It codes for CASSLWTGYSNQPQHF. Full variable domain (outside the CDR3, taken from reference TRBV7-9 and TRBJ1-5): DTGVSQNPRHKITKRGQNVTFRCDPISEHNRLYWYRQTLGQGPEFLTYFQNEAQLEKSRLLSDRFSAERPKGSFSTLEIQRTEQGDSAMYLCASSLWTGYSNQPQHFGDGTRLSIL.